The 21 T cell receptor beta chains presented below share a single source sample, sequenced in a study of T cell responses to AZD1222 COVID-19 vaccine (dated by TCRdb to the early 2020s). The time point label, read with the paper, signifies: baseline before first vaccination. Library preparation used the immunoSEQ multiplex PCR assay. TCRdb's version of the immuneACCESS table is confined to in-frame rearrangements and falls short of the full clone set. An unresolved V gene accounts for under half of the shortfall where checked; the remainder is of unknown origin. For this sample there are about 56,000 clones; approximately 85% appear just once. Of the sample, approximately 16% falls within the top ten clones. The specimen was peripheral blood, collected on day 0 of AZD1222 vaccination. Every receptor here comes from an adult in good health.

This rearrangement joins TRBV19 to TRBJ1-5; possible D gene TRBD1, 6 bases. Trimming stripped 6 bases from V and 0 bases from J, with 9 bases between. CDR1 is LNHDA and CDR2 is SQIVND in the germline V gene (reference sequence). CDR3 length equals 14 residues. The CDR3 DNA is TGTGCCAGTAGGCCGGGACATAGCAATCAGCCCCAGCATTTT. Residues: CASRPGHSNQPQHF.

This sequence joins TRBV27 and TRBJ1-5; D remains ambiguous. The CDR3 covers 14 residues. The germline CDR1 and CDR2 sequences are MNHEY and SMNVEV (reference sequence). With 2 bases removed from V and 9 bases from J, the gap between germline ends came to 14 bases. The chain's CDR3 is CASSLHPQFRPQHF. The CDR3 DNA is TGTGCCAGCAGTTTACACCCCCAGTTTCGGCCCCAGCATTTT.

DNA of the CDR3: TGTGCCAGCAGTCCCCGCGCTATCCGGAGTGAGCAGTACTTC. It specifies CASSPRAIRSEQYF. The rearrangement links TRBV27 to TRBJ2-7; D ambiguous. This CDR3 contains 14 residues. Per germline, CDR1 MNHEY and CDR2 SMNVEV (reference sequence). V dropped 5 bases and J dropped 7 bases, with 18 bases sitting between them.

This CDR3 reads CASSPQQETQYF. The CDR3, as DNA: TGTGCCAGCTCACCCCAGCAAGAGACCCAGTACTTC. This chain connects TRBV18 to TRBJ2-5; D unclear. Germline V CDR1 and CDR2: KGHSH, LQKENI. V shed 3 bases and J shed 2 bases, with 4 bases lying between them. The CDR3 totals 12 residues.

The V gene is TRBV2, the J gene TRBJ1-5; D is possibly TRBD1 (6 bases). V gave up 4 bases and J gave up 5 bases, with 9 bases separating them. CDR1 and CDR2 (germline): SNHLY, FYNNEI. The CDR3 is 13 residues long. The CDR3 DNA follows: TGTGCCAGCAGTGGGGGGGCGCATCAGCCCCAGCATTTT. Its protein product is CASSGGAHQPQHF.

The chain has TRBV4-2 and TRBJ1-5; D perhaps matches TRBD1 (5 bases). Germline V CDR1 and CDR2: LGHNA, YNFKEQ. Between the trimmed V and J ends, which lost 4 bases and 2 bases, there was a span of 9 bases. This CDR3 has 14 residues. CDR3 sequence: CASSRSGGNQPQHF. CDR3 coding DNA: TGTGCCAGCAGCCGGTCGGGGGGCAATCAGCCCCAGCATTTT.

This sequence joins TRBV10-3 and TRBJ2-1; 11 bases are shared with TRBD2. Germline V CDR1 and CDR2: ENHRY, SYGVKD. V lost 2 bases and J lost 10; bases outside the gene matches: 16. This CDR3 is 18 amino acids long. The DNA for the CDR3 is TGTGCCATCAGTGAGAATACGGGGACTAGCGGCGGTTATCCGGAGCAGTTCTTC. Translating it yields CAISENTGTSGGYPEQFF.

The J gene is TRBJ2-1, the V gene TRBV5-1; TRBD1 or TRBD2 may be the D gene (5 bases each). This CDR3 contains 14 residues. Deletions cut 4 bases from V and 5 bases from J, with 13 bases between. Germline V gene lookup returns CDR1 SGHRS and CDR2 YFSETQ. CDR3 amino acids: CASSGTGPNNEQFF. For the CDR3, the DNA is TGCGCCAGCAGCGGAACGGGACCGAACAATGAGCAGTTCTTC.

This clone was observed a few times. This chain links TRBV5-1 with TRBJ2-7; D not resolved. With 0 bases removed from V and 5 bases from J, the gap between germline ends came to 12 bases. Germline V gene lookup returns CDR1 SGHRS and CDR2 YFSETQ. CDR3 length equals 14 residues. The CDR3 DNA reads TGCGCCAGCAGCTTGGATGTGGGTGTAGACGAGCAGTACTTC. Translated: CASSLDVGVDEQYF.

The rearrangement joins TRBV11-2 to TRBJ1-1; perhaps TRBD1 as D (6 bases). This CDR3 region has 17 residues. The germline gives CDR1 SGHAT, CDR2 FQNNGV. Trimming pared 5 bases from V and 1 base from J, leaving 20 bases between. The chain's CDR3 is CASSPLESGTTNTEAFF. As DNA, the CDR3 is TGTGCCAGCAGCCCCCTGGAGTCCGGGACAACGAACACTGAAGCTTTCTTT. The full variable domain, completed using reference TRBV11-2 and TRBJ1-1, is EAGVAQSPRYKIIEKRQSVAFWCNPISGHATLYWYQQILGQGPKLLIQFQNNGVVDDSQLPKDRFSAERLKGVDSTLKIQPAKLEDSAVYLCASSPLESGTTNTEAFFGQGTRLTVV.

The V and J genes are TRBV7-2 and TRBJ2-7, with 9 bases matching TRBD1. Per germline, CDR1 SGHTA and CDR2 FQGNSA. Losses at the gene ends were 0 bases for V and 9 bases for J; bases not matched to a gene: 6. The CDR3 is made up of 14 amino acids. The CDR3 here is CASSLAGTGPRQYF. In DNA, the CDR3 is TGTGCCAGCAGCTTAGCAGGGACAGGGCCGCGGCAGTACTTC.

This clone was observed a handful of times. This chain uses TRBV7-2 with TRBJ2-3, with 11 bases matching TRBD2. The CDR3 is 19 residues long. J was trimmed by 2 bases and V by 4 bases; bases with no gene match: 14. Germline assignment: CDR1 SGHTA and CDR2 FQGNSA. The CDR3 coding sequence is TGTGCCAGCAGCTCCGATCTAGCGGGGGGCCCCCTGTTCACAGATACGCAGTATTTT. It translates to CASSSDLAGGPLFTDTQYF.

This chain links TRBV4-1 with TRBJ2-7; 11 bases match TRBD2. With 3 bases clipped from V and 4 bases from J, the junction kept 5 bases outside the gene matches. The CDR3 spans 15 residues. Germline assignment: CDR1 MGHRA and CDR2 YSYEKL. The CDR3 loop reads CASSHGSGGAYEQYF. The CDR3 DNA sequence: TGCGCCAGCAGCCACGGTAGCGGGGGGGCTTACGAGCAGTACTTC.

The chain employs TRBV6-5 and TRBJ1-3, with 7 bases matching TRBD1. CDR3 length equals 16 residues. The V and J ends lost 4 bases and 2 bases, in that order; junction bases with no gene match: 8. In germline, CDR1 is MNHEY, CDR2 SVGAGI. The DNA of the CDR3 is TGTGCCAGCAGTTCGCCCGGGACAGCCGCTGGAAACACCATATATTTT. Translation: CASSSPGTAAGNTIYF.

This clone was observed a few times. This chain's CDR3 is CASSQVNLVYTDTQYF. In DNA, the CDR3 is TGCGCCAGCAGCCAAGTAAATCTGGTCTACACAGATACGCAGTATTTT. The chain uses TRBV4-1 and TRBJ2-3; D ambiguous. The CDR3 is made up of 16 amino acids. Germline lookup yields CDR1 MGHRA and CDR2 YSYEKL. Trimming left V 1 base short and J 2 bases short, with 13 bases between.

The chain carries TRBV6-5 and TRBJ1-6, with TRBD1 as a possible D gene (5 bases). The germline CDR1 and CDR2 sequences are MNHEY and SVGAGI. The CDR3 extends over 12 amino acids. Between the trimmed V and J ends, which lost 8 bases and 11 bases, there was a span of 13 bases. The CDR3 is CASGVAQAPLHF. CDR3 in DNA: TGTGCCAGCGGGGTCGCACAGGCACCCCTCCACTTT.

The CDR3 coding sequence is TGTGCCAGCAGCTTAGGTTGGCGTTCCTACAATGAGCAGTTCTTC. Encoded protein: CASSLGWRSYNEQFF. The rearrangement links TRBV7-8 to TRBJ2-1; D not certain. V lost 1 base and J 1 base, leaving 8 bases between the germline ends. The CDR3 extends over 15 amino acids. Germline V gene lookup returns CDR1 SGHVS and CDR2 FQNEAQ.

The DNA of the CDR3 is TGCGCCAGCAGCTTGGACAGTAGCAATCAGCCCCAGCATTTT. Residues: CASSLDSSNQPQHF. The chain recombines TRBV5-1 with TRBJ1-5; D remains ambiguous. Germline-derived CDR1 and CDR2 are SGHRS and YFSETQ. This CDR3 is built from 14 residues. V was trimmed by 0 bases and J by 0 bases, leaving 4 bases between them.

This clone was observed a single time. V gene TRBV6-6 combines with J gene TRBJ1-5, with a tentative D call TRBD1 (5 bases). The V and J ends lost 5 bases and 9 bases respectively, with 17 bases between them. The V gene's germline CDR1 is MNHNY and CDR2 SVGAGI (reference sequence). There are 14 residues in the CDR3. The CDR3 loop is CASSTQGSHGPQHF. CDR3 nucleotide sequence: TGTGCCAGCAGTACCCAGGGATCCCATGGGCCCCAGCATTTT.

This sequence joins TRBV27 and TRBJ1-2; 10 bases line up with TRBD1. The CDR3 length is 20 residues. V lost 2 bases and J lost 0; bases outside the gene matches: 15. The germline CDR1 and CDR2 sequences are MNHEY and SMNVEV (reference sequence). The CDR3 loop reads CASSLEVRGDRGSANYGYTF. The CDR3 DNA follows: TGTGCCAGCAGTTTAGAAGTTAGGGGGGACAGGGGATCTGCTAACTATGGCTACACCTTC.

The chain carries TRBV29-1 and TRBJ2-7, with D perhaps TRBD1 or TRBD2 (5 bases each). CDR3 length equals 17 residues. With 0 bases removed from V and 2 bases from J, the gap between germline ends came to 20 bases. In germline, CDR1 is SQVTM, CDR2 ANQGSEA. The CDR3 reads CSVEDKRDHLGTYEQYF. CDR3 coding DNA: TGCAGCGTTGAAGATAAAAGGGACCACCTGGGAACCTACGAGCAGTACTTC.